Below, one T cell receptor (beta chain) is given with its context. Sequencing was performed with immunoSEQ multiplex PCR; in TCRdb, only in-frame clones are kept and a portion is missing. The sample has around 1,900,000 clones, around 93% seen once. Trimming pared 7 bases from V and 0 bases from J, leaving 14 bases between. Germline V gives CDR1 SGDLS, CDR2 YYNGEE. This CDR3 is built from 16 residues. The data stem from a study of shared clonotypes between healthy human individuals. Cells designated naive CD8 were CD45RO-negative and were positively selected for CCR7, with terminally differentiated effector memory CD45RA+ cells excluded.

The rearrangement links TRBV9 to TRBJ2-6; D tentatively reads TRBD1 or TRBD2 (5 bases each). The TCR originated in a young man in good health. Some clones in this sample may be carry-over from other donors' samples. Sequenced sample: naive CD8+ T cells from PBMCs. DNA of the CDR3: TGTGCCAGCCGAGGGGCCTCCGCCTCTGGGGCCAACGTCCTGACTTTC. This encodes CASRGASASGANVLTF.